The 18 T cell receptor beta chains reported below all come from one sample, sequenced in a study of blood T cell repertoires in COVID-19. Assay used: immunoSEQ multiplex PCR; TCRdb lists only in-frame clones, some missing. The sample includes 200,000 to 250,000 clones, roughly 84% of them seen just once. Sequencing was done on a sample of peripheral blood. All receptors come from a woman of 80 years or more with acute or convalescent COVID-19.

The chain employs TRBV27 and TRBJ2-2, with 12 bases identical to TRBD2. V was clipped by 3 bases and J by 5 bases; unmatched bases: 7. CDR1 and CDR2 from the germline V gene are MNHEY and SMNVEV (reference sequence). The CDR3 runs to 17 residues. CDR3: CASSFNRGTSGTGELFF. CDR3 coding DNA: TGTGCCAGCAGTTTTAACAGGGGGACTAGCGGGACCGGGGAGCTGTTTTTT.

This clone was observed a handful of times. The chain combines TRBV9 with TRBJ2-2, with 8 nucleotides matching TRBD2. V lost 2 bases and J lost 3; bases outside the gene matches: 6. The CDR3 totals 16 residues. In germline, CDR1 is SGDLS, CDR2 YYNGEE. CDR3 sequence (DNA): TGTGCCAGCAGCGTTTATGGTAGCGGGGACACCGGGGAGCTGTTTTTT. Its protein is CASSVYGSGDTGELFF.

This CDR3 reads CASQRGGLNTEAFF. DNA for the CDR3: TGTGCCAGCCAACGAGGGGGTTTGAACACTGAAGCTTTCTTT. V and J are TRBV11-2 and TRBJ1-1, with TRBD1 as a possible D gene (6 bases). Germline V lookup: CDR1 SGHAT, CDR2 FQNNGV. V was cut by 8 bases and J by 0 bases, with 13 bases left in between. The CDR3 sequence is 14 residues long.

This chain joins TRBV28 and TRBJ1-2; the D is unclear. Per the germline V gene, CDR1 is MDHEN and CDR2 is SYDVKM. There are 12 residues in the CDR3. Trimming cost V 2 bases and J 6 bases, with 7 bases left between them. CDR3 sequence: CASSLGPHGYTF. DNA of the CDR3: TGTGCCAGCAGTTTAGGGCCGCATGGCTACACCTTC.

V is TRBV5-1 and J is TRBJ2-2; 7 bases agree with TRBD1. This CDR3 contains 14 residues. Germline CDR1 reads SGHRS; CDR2 reads YFSETQ. J lost 6 bases, V lost 4 bases, and 6 bases had no gene match. The CDR3 coding sequence is TGCGCCAGCAGCCCAAGGCAGGGGGCCGGGGAGCTGTTTTTT. Protein product: CASSPRQGAGELFF.

This clone has just a few counts. This chain connects TRBV9 to TRBJ2-7; D might be TRBD2 (5 bases). The germline V and J ends were trimmed by 3 bases and 2 bases, with 15 bases remaining between them. Per the germline V gene, CDR1 is SGDLS and CDR2 is YYNGEE. There are 15 residues in the CDR3. The CDR3 sequence is CASSERDGKTYEQYF. As DNA, the CDR3 is TGTGCCAGCAGCGAGAGAGACGGGAAGACCTACGAGCAGTACTTC.

This clone appeared once. J is TRBJ2-7 and V is TRBV7-2; 8 bases match TRBD1. CDR3 length equals 14 residues. Germline V CDR1 and CDR2: SGHTA, FQGNSA. V was clipped by 5 bases and J by 2 bases; unmatched bases: 5. The CDR3 DNA reads TGTGCCAGCAGCCAGGACAGGGTACCCTACGAGCAGTACTTC. This translates into CASSQDRVPYEQYF.

With regard to this clone: At one boundary the junction diverges from the germline segment, which might be a read error. The V and J genes are TRBV5-8 and TRBJ1-2; 7 nucleotides line up with TRBD1. Germline CDR1 is SGHTS and CDR2 is YDEGEE. The CDR3 is 13 residues long. The CDR3: CASRPRGQPHFFF. CDR3 sequence (DNA): TGTGCCAGCAGACCTCGGGGACAGCCCCACTTTTTTTTT. Full variable domain (rest looked up from reference TRBV5-8 and TRBJ1-2): EAGVTQSPTHLIKTRGQQATLRCSPISGHTSVYWYQQALGLGLQFLLWYDEGEERNRGNFPPRFSGRQFPNYSSELNVNALELEDSALYLCASRPRGQPHFFFGSGTRLTVV.

This chain joins TRBV19 and TRBJ1-5; no firm D call. CDR3 length: 13 amino acids. Germline values: CDR1 LNHDA, CDR2 SQIVND (reference sequence). Between the trimmed V and J ends, which lost 3 bases and 6 bases, there was a span of 9 bases. CDR3 coding DNA: TGTGCCAGTAGTATGGACTTAGTTCAGCCCCAGCATTTT. This codes for CASSMDLVQPQHF.

In its sample, this clone was seen a few times. The chain recombines TRBV24-1 with TRBJ1-5; 9 bases match TRBD1. With 8 bases clipped from V and 5 bases from J, the junction kept 6 bases outside the gene matches. CDR1 and CDR2 (germline): KGHDR, SFDVKD. The CDR3 totals 14 residues. The CDR3 is CATITGGVHQPQHF. Written as DNA, the CDR3 is TGTGCCACCATAACAGGGGGCGTCCATCAGCCCCAGCATTTT.

V and J are TRBV9 and TRBJ1-1; tentatively, D is TRBD1 (6 bases). Deletions cut 1 base from V and 1 base from J, with 11 bases between. The CDR3 length is 15 residues. Germline V gene sequence: CDR1 SGDLS, CDR2 YYNGEE. The CDR3 DNA sequence: TGTGCCAGCAGCGTAAGACCGACAGGGAACACTGAAGCTTTCTTT. Its protein is CASSVRPTGNTEAFF.

This clone was counted only a few times. This sequence joins TRBV6-4 and TRBJ2-3; TRBD2 aligns across 14 bases. Losses at the gene ends were 0 bases for V and 1 base for J; bases not matched to a gene: 0. Germline CDR1 is MRHNA and CDR2 is SNTAGT. This CDR3 is 17 amino acids long. The CDR3 bases are TGTGCCAGCAGTGACTCGACTAGCGGGGGGGGCACAGATACGCAGTATTTT. Translated: CASSDSTSGGGTDTQYF.

This chain connects TRBV5-1 to TRBJ2-3; D gene uncertain. V shed 4 bases and J shed 4 bases, with 7 bases lying between them. This CDR3 comprises 12 residues. The germline V gene encodes CDR1 SGHRS and CDR2 YFSETQ. This CDR3 is CASSPVSDTQYF. CDR3 nucleotide sequence: TGCGCCAGCAGCCCCGTGTCAGATACGCAGTATTTT.

The chain uses TRBV5-1 and TRBJ1-3, with D possibly matching TRBD1 (5 bases). The CDR3 runs 16 residues. The V gene lost 0 bases and the J gene lost 2 bases, with 12 bases spanning the gap. Per the germline V gene, CDR1 is SGHRS and CDR2 is YFSETQ. The CDR3 here is CASSLDEGAAGNTIYF. The CDR3, as DNA: TGCGCCAGCAGCTTGGACGAAGGGGCGGCTGGAAACACCATATATTTT.

The rearrangement uses TRBV2 and TRBJ1-1, with 7 positions matching TRBD1. The ends lost 6 bases at V and 4 bases at J; junction bases unmatched: 2. Germline V gene sequence: CDR1 SNHLY, CDR2 FYNNEI. The CDR3 loop spans 12 amino acids. The DNA of the CDR3 is TGTGCCAGCAGCACAGGGGTCACTGAAGCTTTCTTT. Protein product: CASSTGVTEAFF.

The rearrangement uses TRBV5-4 and TRBJ1-2; weak D call: TRBD1 (6 bases). V was pared by 0 bases and J by 0 bases, with 12 bases between. CDR1 and CDR2 (germline): SGHNT, YYREEE (reference sequence). CDR3 size: 16 residues. CDR3 in amino acids: CASSLGQGSANYGYTF. The CDR3 bases are TGTGCCAGCAGCTTGGGGCAGGGGTCAGCTAACTATGGCTACACCTTC.

V and J are TRBV29-1 and TRBJ2-2; weak D call: TRBD1 (5 bases). The V gene's germline CDR1 is SQVTM and CDR2 ANQGSEA. Trimming removed 4 bases from V and 6 bases from J, with 6 bases in between. The CDR3 length is 11 residues. The CDR3 DNA reads as TGCAGCGTTGCAGGGTCCGGGGAGCTGTTTTTT. Amino acids: CSVAGSGELFF.

This chain uses TRBV4-2 with TRBJ2-1; 16 bases align to TRBD2. CDR3 length: 18 residues. Germline V gene sequence: CDR1 LGHNA, CDR2 YNFKEQ. Trimming removed 4 bases from V and 4 bases from J; junction bases left unmatched: 7. The DNA for the CDR3 is TGTGCCAGCAGCCTTGGGACTAGCGGGGGGGCAGCATACAATGAGCAGTTCTTC. It translates to CASSLGTSGGAAYNEQFF.